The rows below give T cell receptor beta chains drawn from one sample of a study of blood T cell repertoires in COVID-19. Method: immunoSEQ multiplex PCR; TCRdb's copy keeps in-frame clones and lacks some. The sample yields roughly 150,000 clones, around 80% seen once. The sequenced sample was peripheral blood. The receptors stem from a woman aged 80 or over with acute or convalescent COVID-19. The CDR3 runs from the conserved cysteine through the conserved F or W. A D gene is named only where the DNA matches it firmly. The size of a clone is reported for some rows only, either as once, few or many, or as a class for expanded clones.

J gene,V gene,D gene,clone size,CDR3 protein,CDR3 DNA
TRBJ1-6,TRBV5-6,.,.,CASSLQGGSYNSPLHF,TGTGCCAGCAGCTTGCAGGGCGGATCCTATAATTCACCCCTCCACTTT
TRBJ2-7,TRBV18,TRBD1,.,CASSPGQGTEQYF,TGTGCCAGCTCACCCGGACAGGGGACCGAGCAGTACTTC
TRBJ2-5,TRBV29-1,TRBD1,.,CSSGQGMETQYF,TGCAGCTCTGGACAGGGTATGGAGACCCAGTACTTC
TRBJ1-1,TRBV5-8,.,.,CASSLGRRNTEAFF,TGTGCCAGCAGCTTGGGGAGGCGGAACACTGAAGCTTTCTTT
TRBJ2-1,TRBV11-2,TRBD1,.,CASSFGQGPYNEQFF,TGTGCCAGCAGCTTCGGACAGGGGCCGTACAATGAGCAGTTCTTC
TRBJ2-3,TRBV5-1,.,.,CASSLVAGSTDTQYF,TGCGCCAGCAGCTTGGTTGCGGGAAGCACAGATACGCAGTATTTT
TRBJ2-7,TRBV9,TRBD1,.,CASSVGQGAYEQYF,TGTGCCAGCAGCGTAGGTCAGGGGGCATACGAGCAGTACTTC
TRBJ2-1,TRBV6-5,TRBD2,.,CASSFSGVMNNEQFF,TGTGCCAGCAGTTTTAGCGGGGTGATGAACAATGAGCAGTTCTTC
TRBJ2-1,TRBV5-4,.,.,CASSYGLYNEQFF,TGTGCCAGCAGCTATGGCCTTTACAATGAGCAGTTCTTC
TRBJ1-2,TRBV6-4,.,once,CASSAGVGYGYTF,TGTGCCAGCAGTGCGGGGGTTGGCTATGGCTACACCTTC
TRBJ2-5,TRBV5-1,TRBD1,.,CASSVTGGAETQYF,TGCGCCAGCAGCGTGACAGGGGGCGCGGAGACCCAGTACTTC
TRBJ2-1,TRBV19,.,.,CASSILFAGYNEQFF,TGTGCCAGTAGTATCCTCTTCGCAGGGTACAATGAGCAGTTCTTC
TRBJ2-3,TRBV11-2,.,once,CASSLDLKRDTQYF,TGTGCCAGCAGCTTAGATCTGAAGAGGGATACGCAGTATTTT
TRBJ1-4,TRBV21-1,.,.,CASSKAVDRGSSEKLFF,TGTGCCAGCAGCAAAGCCGTGGACAGGGGGAGTTCAGAAAAACTGTTTTTT
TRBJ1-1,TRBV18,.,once,CASLPIGSSTEAFF,TGTGCCAGCCTCCCGATCGGGTCGAGCACTGAAGCTTTCTTT
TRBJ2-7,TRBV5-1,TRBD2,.,CASSAGLAGPSSYEQYF,TGCGCCAGCAGCGCGGGACTAGCGGGTCCAAGCTCCTACGAGCAGTACTTC
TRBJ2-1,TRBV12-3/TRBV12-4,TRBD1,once,CASSLWDRVEQFF,TGTGCCAGCAGTTTATGGGACAGGGTAGAGCAGTTCTTC
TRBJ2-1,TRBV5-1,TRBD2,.,CASSALAGVSYNEQFF,TGCGCCAGCAGCGCACTAGCGGGAGTATCGTACAATGAGCAGTTCTTC
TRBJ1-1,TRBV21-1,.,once,CASSGTGIRRGTEAFF,TGTGCCAGCAGCGGGACAGGGATAAGGAGGGGTACTGAAGCTTTCTTT
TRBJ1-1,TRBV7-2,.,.,CASSLEIPGAFF,TGTGCCAGCAGCTTAGAAATCCCCGGAGCTTTCTTT